The source of this T cell receptor (beta chain) is a study of CD8 T cells in Susac syndrome. The authors reverse transcribed roughly 0.5 to 1 ug RNA with random hexamers. Multiplex immunoSEQ PCR targeted 54 Vbeta and 13 Jbeta TCR beta segments. MiXCR, run by TCRdb on the immunoSEQ multiplex PCR reads, gives a single entry per CDR3 protein. The data show 200,000 to 300,000 distinct CDR3 sequences, with 90% to 95% seen just once and around 0.07% held by the top ten. This CDR3 region has 15 residues. The germline CDR1 and CDR2 sequences are ENHRY and SYGVKD. Whole-study results and caveats: The authors acknowledged that their TCR sequencing and HLA analysis involved a relatively small number of individuals.

TCR beta was sequenced from blood CD8+ and CD4+ T cells. It was negative isolation that provided the CD8+ and CD4+ T cells, whereas TEMRA cells were enriched by FACS. To note about this clonotype: The antigen remains undetermined. The junction departs from the called germline gene at one end, perhaps through a read error.

This clonotype was obtained from a human donor with multiple sclerosis. The chain couples TRBV10-3 to TRBJ1-5; 8 positions match TRBD1. Source material: CD4+ T cells from PBMCs. CDR3 in amino acids: CAISAGQGSNQAQHF. DNA for the CDR3: TGTGCCATCAGCGCTGGACAGGGAAGCAATCAGGCCCAGCATTTT.